These 19 T cell receptor beta chains were sequenced from one sample in a study of T cells in localized non-small cell lung cancer (dated by TCRdb to the early 2020s). Receptor libraries were prepared by the immunoSEQ multiplex PCR assay. TCRdb limited this immuneACCESS table to in-frame rearrangements with V and J called. A share of clones is missing; checked studies link under half to unresolved V genes, and the rest is unexplained. For this sample there are around 1,700 clones; around 34% appear just once. Roughly 35% of the sample is taken by the ten largest. Sequenced here: lung tumor tissue, sampled before any cancer treatment. Receptors originate from a woman between 40 and 69 years old with stage II lung adenocarcinoma.

Only a few counts were recorded for this clone. This chain uses TRBV29-1 with TRBJ1-2; 7 nucleotides align to TRBD1. This CDR3 region has 12 residues. In germline, CDR1 is SQVTM, CDR2 ANQGSEA. V trimming: 3 bases; J trimming: 7 bases; junction bases outside the gene matches: 5. CDR3 in DNA: TGCAGCGTTGATCACAGGGGAAGTGGCTACACCTTC. It specifies CSVDHRGSGYTF.

The V gene is TRBV5-1, the J gene TRBJ1-1, with 8 bases that match TRBD1. Germline V CDR1 and CDR2: SGHRS, YFSETQ. The junction had 5 bases not matched to a gene; V was cut back by 4 bases and J by 0 bases. The CDR3 has 15 residues. The CDR3 DNA reads TGCGCCAGCAGCCCAACGACAGGGGTGAACACTGAAGCTTTCTTT. Protein product: CASSPTTGVNTEAFF.

In its sample, this clone was seen a few times. The chain is built from TRBV30 and TRBJ1-1; TRBD1 is a possible D gene (6 bases). Trimming stripped 2 bases from V and 5 bases from J, with 12 bases between. CDR1 and CDR2 from the germline V gene are GTSNPN and SVGIG (reference sequence). The CDR3 has 13 residues. The CDR3 region is CAWSPRGDTEAFF. DNA for the CDR3: TGTGCCTGGAGTCCCAGGGGTGATACTGAAGCTTTCTTT.

The table lists this clone with a few counts. This rearrangement joins TRBV9 to TRBJ2-3; D might be TRBD1 or TRBD2, each matching 6 bases. Trimming pared 5 bases from V and 0 bases from J, leaving 16 bases between. Per germline, CDR1 SGDLS and CDR2 YYNGEE. The CDR3 runs 16 residues. CDR3 DNA: TGTGCCAGCAGTTTGGGGGGCTTTCGGAGCACAGATACGCAGTATTTT. This gives the protein CASSLGGFRSTDTQYF.

In this sample, this clone turned up a few times. This sequence joins TRBV9 and TRBJ2-2, with no clear D. Trimming pared 4 bases from V and 7 bases from J, leaving 14 bases between. The CDR3 covers 14 residues. Germline V lookup: CDR1 SGDLS, CDR2 YYNGEE. CDR3 sequence (DNA): TGTGCCAGCAGCACAAGGGAATGGAGCGGGGAGCTGTTTTTT. It yields the protein CASSTREWSGELFF.

The chain employs TRBV18 and TRBJ2-5, with 7 bases lining up with TRBD1. Germline V gives CDR1 KGHSH, CDR2 LQKENI. V was pared by 5 bases and J by 3 bases, with 6 bases of the junction left unmatched. The CDR3 is made up of 14 amino acids. The DNA of the CDR3 is TGTGCCAGCTCAGTAGGGACAGATGAAGAGACCCAGTACTTC. Its protein is CASSVGTDEETQYF.

The chain has TRBV7-7 and TRBJ2-7; D may be TRBD2 (6 bases). V lost 5 bases, J lost 3 bases, and 14 bases lay in between. In germline, CDR1 is SSHAT, CDR2 FNYEAQ (reference sequence). This CDR3 spans 14 amino acids. CDR3 sequence (DNA): TGTGCCAGCAGCGGGCCGGGACTCAACTACGAGCAGTACTTC. This encodes CASSGPGLNYEQYF.

V gene TRBV19 combines with J gene TRBJ1-5, with D unclear. The CDR3 contains 15 residues. With 7 bases removed from V and 4 bases from J, the gap between germline ends came to 17 bases. The germline gives CDR1 LNHDA, CDR2 SQIVND (reference sequence). The CDR3 sequence: CASNNGVPRNQPQHF. The CDR3 coding sequence is TGTGCCAGTAACAACGGGGTCCCACGGAATCAGCCCCAGCATTTT.

By share, this clone ranks as medium-sized (0.01 to 0.1%). This chain uses TRBV11-3 with TRBJ2-4; D ambiguous. V gave up 1 base and J gave up 8 bases, with 12 bases separating them. The CDR3 loop spans 14 amino acids. CDR1 and CDR2 (germline): SGHNT, YENEEA. The CDR3 sequence: CASSLGSTRDIQYF. The CDR3 DNA reads TGTGCCAGCAGCTTAGGCTCGACTCGGGACATTCAGTACTTC.

The V call is TRBV19, the J call TRBJ2-1; 8 bases fit TRBD1. Germline values: CDR1 LNHDA, CDR2 SQIVND (reference sequence). The CDR3 consists of 12 residues. The V and J ends lost 6 bases and 9 bases, in that order; junction bases with no gene match: 4. The CDR3 here is CASSQGAGEQFF. The CDR3 DNA sequence: TGTGCCAGTAGCCAGGGGGCTGGTGAGCAGTTCTTC.

This clone rates as large. The V and J genes are TRBV4-1 and TRBJ2-7; D might be TRBD1 (5 bases). Trimming shortened V by 4 bases and J by 2 bases, and 12 bases separated the two germline ends. Per germline, CDR1 MGHRA and CDR2 YSYEKL. The CDR3 totals 14 residues. CDR3 sequence: CASSPFQGTYEQYF. The CDR3 region has the DNA TGCGCCAGCAGCCCCTTTCAGGGTACCTACGAGCAGTACTTC.

The sample holds one count of this clone. This chain joins TRBV28 and TRBJ2-5; possibly TRBD2 for D (5 bases). The CDR3 totals 14 residues. V shed 4 bases and J shed 1 base, with 10 bases lying between them. Germline values: CDR1 MDHEN, CDR2 SYDVKM. The CDR3 DNA is TGTGCCAGCAGTTCCGAGGAGGTCCAAGAGACCCAGTACTTC. Its translation is CASSSEEVQETQYF.

CDR3 sequence: CASSTGKDRKTYGYTF. CDR3 in DNA: TGCGCCAGCAGTACCGGTAAAGATCGCAAGACCTATGGCTACACCTTC. This sequence joins TRBV10-1 and TRBJ1-2; D is unresolved. The CDR3 loop spans 16 amino acids. The germline V and J ends were trimmed by 5 bases and 4 bases, with 20 bases remaining between them. CDR1 and CDR2 from the germline V gene are WNHNN and SYGVQD (reference sequence).

This sequence joins TRBV19 and TRBJ1-3; no definite D call. CDR1 LNHDA and CDR2 SQIVND come from the germline V gene (reference sequence). Trimming took off 0 bases at V and 0 bases at J, with 6 bases between the two ends. CDR3 length: 15 amino acids. This chain's CDR3 is CASSIDWSSGNTIYF. The CDR3 bases are TGTGCCAGTAGTATAGATTGGAGCTCTGGAAACACCATATATTTT.

The chain joins TRBV18 to TRBJ1-1, with D maybe TRBD1 (6 bases). V was clipped by 2 bases and J by 0 bases, with 10 bases between them. The CDR3 has 15 amino acids. Germline V gene data show CDR1 as KGHSH and CDR2 as LQKENI. CDR3 loop: CASSPATGLNTEAFF. In nucleotides, the CDR3 is TGTGCCAGCTCACCAGCGACAGGACTGAACACTGAAGCTTTCTTT.

This chain uses TRBV28 with TRBJ2-1; no definite D call. V lost 3 bases and J 7 bases, leaving 13 bases between the germline ends. The CDR3 runs 14 residues. Germline V gene data show CDR1 as MDHEN and CDR2 as SYDVKM. In nucleotides, the CDR3 is TGTGCCAGCAGTTTTATTTCATTCCCAAATGAGCAGTTCTTC. Translation gives CASSFISFPNEQFF.

The CDR3 DNA reads TGCGCCACTTCCCGAGACTCTGGGGCCAACGTCCTGACTTTC. Amino acids: CATSRDSGANVLTF. The chain is built from TRBV5-1 and TRBJ2-6; unclear D gene. The ends were cut back, 9 bases at V and 0 bases at J, with 10 bases in the middle. This CDR3 spans 14 amino acids. The germline V gene encodes CDR1 SGHRS and CDR2 YFSETQ.

The V gene is TRBV27, the J gene TRBJ1-1, with D unclear. The CDR3 is 15 residues long. The V end was cut by 0 bases, the J end by 7 bases, with 15 bases between. Per the germline V gene, CDR1 is MNHEY and CDR2 is SMNVEV (reference sequence). The CDR3 DNA reads TGTGCCAGCAGTTTATCGACGTCAATCGGGAGTGAAGCTTTCTTT. It translates to CASSLSTSIGSEAFF.

The CDR3 sequence is CASSGRGPTEAFF. The CDR3 DNA is TGTGCCAGCAGTGGCAGGGGCCCCACTGAAGCTTTCTTT. The chain carries TRBV6-8 and TRBJ1-1; D may be TRBD1 (6 bases). The CDR3 runs to 13 residues. The germline V gene encodes CDR1 MNHGY and CDR2 SAAAGT. The germline V and J ends were trimmed by 5 bases and 4 bases, with 11 bases remaining between them.